These 16 T cell receptor beta chains came from one sample sequenced in a study of TIL therapy for anti-PD-1-resistant metastatic lung cancer. Sequencing used immunoSEQ v3. Data came from immunoSEQ multiplex PCR; TCRdb stores just in-frame clones and leaves some out. The repertoire holds 36,000 or so clones, about 70% seen once, with approximately 6% in the top ten. Time point given: pre-treatment sample, taken before nivolumab and TIL therapy. Sequenced material: blood, taken at baseline. These receptors all stem from a person aged 25 to 85 with non-small cell lung cancer.

The V call is TRBV7-2, the J call TRBJ1-1; TRBD1 is a possible D gene (5 bases). The germline V gene has CDR1 SGHTA and CDR2 FQGNSA. The CDR3 loop spans 15 amino acids. Trimming removed 6 bases from V and 3 bases from J, with 17 bases in between. For the CDR3, the DNA is TGTGCCAGCAGTTTGGGGGGGGATGTGTACACTGAAGCTTTCTTT. It codes for CASSLGGDVYTEAFF.

The CDR3 nucleotides are TGTGCCAGCAGCCCCCTCCGGGGGGCCGGACGGGAGACCCAGTACTTC. Amino acids: CASSPLRGAGRETQYF. The V call is TRBV5-4, the J call TRBJ2-5; the D gene is possibly TRBD2 (7 bases). V lost 4 bases and J 5 bases, leaving 21 bases between the germline ends. The CDR3 totals 16 residues. CDR1 and CDR2 (germline): SGHNT, YYREEE (reference sequence).

The chain carries TRBV11-2 and TRBJ1-1; D ambiguous. CDR1 is SGHAT, CDR2 FQNNGV, per germline. V was trimmed by 5 bases and J by 0 bases, leaving 4 bases between them. CDR3 length: 12 amino acids. CDR3 sequence reads: CASSKMNTEAFF. The CDR3 nucleotides are TGTGCCAGCAGCAAAATGAACACTGAAGCTTTCTTT.

The chain carries TRBV10-3 and TRBJ1-1; weak D call: TRBD1 (6 bases). Germline CDR1 is ENHRY and CDR2 is SYGVKD. V lost 0 bases to trimming and J lost 1 base, with 27 bases between them. CDR3 length: 21 residues. Here the CDR3 reads CAISESSAIPGAATGNTEAFF. The CDR3 nucleotides are TGTGCCATCAGTGAGTCGAGCGCCATCCCCGGAGCGGCGACAGGGAACACTGAAGCTTTCTTT.

The chain joins TRBV9 to TRBJ2-5; tentatively, D is TRBD2 (6 bases). V lost 1 base and J lost 1, with 14 bases in between. CDR1 and CDR2 (germline): SGDLS, YYNGEE. CDR3 length: 16 residues. The CDR3 DNA follows: TGTGCCAGCAGCGTAACCCCCGTGGGGGGCCAAGAGACCCAGTACTTC. The encoded protein is CASSVTPVGGQETQYF.

J is TRBJ1-2 and V is TRBV14; 7 bases are shared with TRBD1. The CDR3 sequence is 14 residues long. Germline values: CDR1 SGHDN, CDR2 FVKESK. Germline trimming cut 5 bases from V and 5 bases from J; bases unmatched to any gene: 8. DNA for the CDR3: TGTGCCAGCAGCTTGACAGGGTGGCGTTATGGCTACACCTTC. Amino acid sequence: CASSLTGWRYGYTF.

The chain uses TRBV7-2 and TRBJ2-3; 13 bases map to TRBD2. There are 17 residues in the CDR3. CDR1 is SGHTA, CDR2 FQGNSA, per germline. Germline trimming cut 5 bases from V and 7 bases from J; bases unmatched to any gene: 12. The CDR3 reads CASSPTTSGGHRNTQYF. Written as DNA, the CDR3 is TGTGCCAGCAGCCCAACGACTAGCGGGGGGCATAGAAATACGCAGTATTTT.

This chain uses TRBV28 with TRBJ1-5; unclear D gene. Between the trimmed V and J ends, which lost 4 bases and 1 base, there was a span of 11 bases. This CDR3 has 15 amino acids. Germline assignment: CDR1 MDHEN and CDR2 SYDVKM. The CDR3 DNA follows: TGTGCCAGCAGTTCGCAATTGGACAGCAATCAGCCCCAGCATTTT. It encodes CASSSQLDSNQPQHF.

CDR3 DNA sequence: TGCGCCAGCAGCCAAGAGGGGACTAGCGGCGAGCAGTACTTC. Residues: CASSQEGTSGEQYF. The genes are TRBV4-3 and TRBJ2-7, with TRBD2 matching over 11 bases. Germline values: CDR1 LGHNA, CDR2 YSLEER. The CDR3 has 14 residues. J lost 6 bases, V lost 0 bases, and 1 base had no gene match.

This sequence joins TRBV6-5 and TRBJ2-5, with 7 bases fitting TRBD2. From germline, CDR1 is MNHEY and CDR2 SVGAGI. The CDR3 has 15 residues. The trim removed 0 bases at V and 5 bases at J, leaving 6 bases unmatched. CDR3 in DNA: TGTGCCAGCAGTTACTCCGGGGGGACCAGGGAGACCCAGTACTTC. It translates to CASSYSGGTRETQYF.

The chain is built from TRBV30 and TRBJ1-5; D is unresolved. V was trimmed by 4 bases and J by 3 bases, leaving 13 bases between them. The germline gives CDR1 GTSNPN, CDR2 SVGIG (reference sequence). The CDR3 has 14 amino acids. CDR3 DNA sequence: TGTGCCTGGAAACCCCGATGGTCCAATCAGCCCCAGCATTTT. This encodes CAWKPRWSNQPQHF.

This chain links TRBV4-2 with TRBJ2-3, with TRBD2 as a possible D gene (6 bases). Germline V gene lookup returns CDR1 LGHNA and CDR2 YNFKEQ. V shed 2 bases and J shed 0 bases, with 12 bases lying between them. The CDR3 is 16 amino acids. CDR3 nucleotides: TGTGCCAGCAGCCAACTGTCGGGGGAAAGCACAGATACGCAGTATTTT. It encodes CASSQLSGESTDTQYF.

The chain couples TRBV19 to TRBJ1-3, with D possibly being TRBD1 (6 bases). V was pared by 4 bases and J by 0 bases, with 16 bases between. The CDR3 covers 17 residues. Germline CDR1 reads LNHDA; CDR2 reads SQIVND (reference sequence). The CDR3 sequence is CASSTQTGHPSGNTIYF. The CDR3 DNA reads as TGTGCCAGTAGTACACAGACGGGACACCCCTCTGGAAACACCATATATTTT.

The rearrangement joins TRBV5-1 to TRBJ1-2; D not resolved. CDR3 length: 11 amino acids. Per the germline V gene, CDR1 is SGHRS and CDR2 is YFSETQ. The V end was cut by 4 bases, the J end by 6 bases, with 7 bases between. This CDR3 is CASSHGDGYTF. The CDR3 DNA sequence: TGCGCCAGCAGCCACGGCGATGGCTACACCTTC. Variable domain in full (rest from reference TRBV5-1 and TRBJ1-2): KAGVTQTPRYLIKTRGQQVTLSCSPISGHRSVSWYQQTPGQGLQFLFEYFSETQRNKGNFPGRFSGRQFSNSRSEMNVSTLELGDSALYLCASSHGDGYTFGSGTRLTVV.

V gene TRBV6-5 combines with J gene TRBJ2-3; no clear D gene. V lost 6 bases to trimming and J lost 1 base, with 14 bases between them. Germline CDR1 reads MNHEY; CDR2 reads SVGAGI. The CDR3 has 15 residues. In nucleotides, the CDR3 is TGTGCCAGCAGAAAATCCCACACTCGCACAGATACGCAGTATTTT. Protein: CASRKSHTRTDTQYF.

This clone was counted between two and nine times. The chain links TRBV15 to TRBJ1-5, with D uncertain. The CDR3 length is 13 residues. The germline gives CDR1 LNHNV, CDR2 YYDKDF (reference sequence). Trimming shortened V by 3 bases and J by 0 bases, and 3 bases separated the two germline ends. In DNA form, the CDR3 reads TGTGCCACCAGCAGTTATAGCAATCAGCCCCAGCATTTT. Its protein is CATSSYSNQPQHF.